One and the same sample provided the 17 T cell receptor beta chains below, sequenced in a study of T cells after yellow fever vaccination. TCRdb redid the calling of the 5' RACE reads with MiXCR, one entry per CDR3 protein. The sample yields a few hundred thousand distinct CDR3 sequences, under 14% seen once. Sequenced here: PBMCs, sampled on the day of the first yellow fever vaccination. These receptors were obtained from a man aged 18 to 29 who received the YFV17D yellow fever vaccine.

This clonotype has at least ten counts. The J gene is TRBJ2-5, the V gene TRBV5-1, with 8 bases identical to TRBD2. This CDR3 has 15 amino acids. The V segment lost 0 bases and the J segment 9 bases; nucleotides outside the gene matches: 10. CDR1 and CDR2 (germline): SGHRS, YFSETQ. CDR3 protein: CASSLGGRSIGAQYF. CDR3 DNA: TGCGCCAGCAGCTTGGGCGGGAGGTCCATCGGGGCCCAGTACTTC.

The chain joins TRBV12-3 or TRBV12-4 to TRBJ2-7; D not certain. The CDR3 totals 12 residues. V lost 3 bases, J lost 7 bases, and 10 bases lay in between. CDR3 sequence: CASSFGRIEQYF. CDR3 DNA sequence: TGTGCCAGCAGTTTCGGCCGGATAGAGCAGTACTTC.

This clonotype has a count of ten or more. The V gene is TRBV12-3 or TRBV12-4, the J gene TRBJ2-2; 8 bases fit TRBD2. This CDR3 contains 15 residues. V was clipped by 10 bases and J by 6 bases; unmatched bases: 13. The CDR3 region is CATGASAGGAGELFF. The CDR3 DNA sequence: TGTGCCACTGGGGCTTCGGCGGGGGGCGCCGGGGAGCTGTTTTTT.

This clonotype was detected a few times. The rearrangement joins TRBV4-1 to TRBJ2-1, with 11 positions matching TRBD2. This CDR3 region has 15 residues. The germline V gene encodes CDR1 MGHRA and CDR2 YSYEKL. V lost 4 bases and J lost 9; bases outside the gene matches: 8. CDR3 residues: CASSPTSGGWVEQFF. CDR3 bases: TGCGCCAGCAGCCCAACTAGCGGGGGATGGGTTGAGCAGTTCTTC.

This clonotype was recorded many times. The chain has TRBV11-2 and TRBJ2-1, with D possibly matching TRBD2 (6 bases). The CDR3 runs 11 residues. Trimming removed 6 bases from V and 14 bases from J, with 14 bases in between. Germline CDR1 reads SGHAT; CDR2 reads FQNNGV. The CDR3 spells CASSSGGYKFF. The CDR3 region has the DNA TGTGCCAGCAGTTCCGGGGGTTATAAGTTCTTC.

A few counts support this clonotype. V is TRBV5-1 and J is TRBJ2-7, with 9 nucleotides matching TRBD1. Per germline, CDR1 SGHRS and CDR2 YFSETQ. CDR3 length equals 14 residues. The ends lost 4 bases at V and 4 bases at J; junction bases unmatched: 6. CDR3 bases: TGCGCCAGCAGCGACGGGACAGGGCCTTACGAGCAGTACTTC. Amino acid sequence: CASSDGTGPYEQYF.

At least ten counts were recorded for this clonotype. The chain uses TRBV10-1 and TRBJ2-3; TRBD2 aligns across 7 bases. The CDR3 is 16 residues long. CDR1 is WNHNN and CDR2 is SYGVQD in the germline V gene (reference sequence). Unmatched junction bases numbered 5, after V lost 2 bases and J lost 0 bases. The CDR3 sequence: CASSERLADSTDTQYF. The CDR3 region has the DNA TGCGCCAGCAGTGAGAGGCTAGCGGATAGCACAGATACGCAGTATTTT.

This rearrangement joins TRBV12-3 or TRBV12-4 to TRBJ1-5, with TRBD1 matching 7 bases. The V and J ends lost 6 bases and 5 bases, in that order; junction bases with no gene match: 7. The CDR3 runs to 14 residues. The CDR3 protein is CASRSDRRDQPQHF. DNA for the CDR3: TGTGCCAGCAGGTCGGACAGGAGGGATCAGCCCCAGCATTTT.

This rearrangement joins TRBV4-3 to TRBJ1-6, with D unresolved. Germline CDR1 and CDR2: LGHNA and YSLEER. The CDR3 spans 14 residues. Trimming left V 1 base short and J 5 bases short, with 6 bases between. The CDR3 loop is CASSQVRDNSPLHF. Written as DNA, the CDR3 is TGCGCCAGCAGCCAAGTTAGGGATAATTCACCCCTCCACTTT.

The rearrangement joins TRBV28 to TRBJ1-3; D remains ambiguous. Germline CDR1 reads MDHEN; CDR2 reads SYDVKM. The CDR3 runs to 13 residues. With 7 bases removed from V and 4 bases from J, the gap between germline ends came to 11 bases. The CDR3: CASTFSVGNTIYF. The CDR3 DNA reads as TGTGCCAGCACCTTTTCGGTGGGAAACACCATATATTTT.

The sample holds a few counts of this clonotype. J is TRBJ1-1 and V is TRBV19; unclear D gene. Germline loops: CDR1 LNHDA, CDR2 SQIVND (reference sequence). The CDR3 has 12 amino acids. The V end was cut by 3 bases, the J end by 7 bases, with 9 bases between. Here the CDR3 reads CASSIGLNEAFF. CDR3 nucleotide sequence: TGTGCCAGTAGTATTGGCCTGAATGAAGCTTTCTTT.

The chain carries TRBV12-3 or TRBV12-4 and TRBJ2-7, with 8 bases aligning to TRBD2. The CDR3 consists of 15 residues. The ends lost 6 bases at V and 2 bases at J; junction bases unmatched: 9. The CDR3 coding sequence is TGTGCCAGCAGCCCCCCGAGCGGGGGACCCTACGAGCAGTACTTC. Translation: CASSPPSGGPYEQYF.

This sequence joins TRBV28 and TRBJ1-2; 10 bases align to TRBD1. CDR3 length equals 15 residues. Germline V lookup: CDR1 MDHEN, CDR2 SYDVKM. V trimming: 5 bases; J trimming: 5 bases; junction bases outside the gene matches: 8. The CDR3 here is CASSRGDRGPYGYTF. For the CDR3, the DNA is TGTGCCAGCAGTCGCGGGGACAGGGGCCCTTATGGCTACACCTTC.

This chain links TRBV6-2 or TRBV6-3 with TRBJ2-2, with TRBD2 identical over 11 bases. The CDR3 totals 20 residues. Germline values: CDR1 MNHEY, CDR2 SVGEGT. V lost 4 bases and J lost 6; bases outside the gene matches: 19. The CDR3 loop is CASSSFRLAGGPLKSGELFF. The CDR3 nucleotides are TGTGCCAGCAGTTCCTTCAGATTAGCGGGGGGGCCACTTAAATCCGGGGAGCTGTTTTTT.

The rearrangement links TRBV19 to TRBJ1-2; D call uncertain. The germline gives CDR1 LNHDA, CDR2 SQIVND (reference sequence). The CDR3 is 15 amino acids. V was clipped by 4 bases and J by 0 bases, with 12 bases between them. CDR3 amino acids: CASSNRFTANYGYTF. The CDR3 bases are TGTGCCAGTAGTAACAGATTTACAGCTAACTATGGCTACACCTTC.

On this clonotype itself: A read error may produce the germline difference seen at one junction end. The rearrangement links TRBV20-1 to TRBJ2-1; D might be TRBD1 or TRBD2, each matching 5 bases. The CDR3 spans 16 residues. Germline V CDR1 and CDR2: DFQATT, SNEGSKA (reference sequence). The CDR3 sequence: CCARPPGRVTYNEQFF. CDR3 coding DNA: TGCTGTGCTAGACCCCCAGGGCGGGTGACCTACAATGAGCAGTTCTTC.

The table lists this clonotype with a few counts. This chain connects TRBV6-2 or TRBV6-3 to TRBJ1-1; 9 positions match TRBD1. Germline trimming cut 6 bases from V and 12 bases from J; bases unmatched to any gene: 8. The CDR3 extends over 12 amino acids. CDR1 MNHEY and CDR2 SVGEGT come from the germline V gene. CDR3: CASSESDRGPFF. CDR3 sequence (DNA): TGTGCCAGCAGCGAATCGGACAGGGGACCTTTCTTT.